Below, 21 T cell receptor beta chains from the same sample are listed, as sequenced in a study of CD8 T cells in Susac syndrome. Reverse transcription of roughly 0.5 to 1 ug RNA was carried out with random hexamers. A single record per CDR3 protein comes from TCRdb applying MiXCR to the immunoSEQ multiplex PCR reads. There are tens of thousands of distinct CDR3 sequences in the sample; roughly nine tenths occur only once, and 0.15% to 0.2% lies in the top ten. The sequenced material came from CD8+ T cells from PBMCs. The receptors were sampled from a human donor in good health.

The rearrangement uses TRBV13 and TRBJ2-6, with 7 bases aligning to TRBD1. The ends lost 4 bases at V and 1 base at J; junction bases unmatched: 13. The germline gives CDR1 PRHDT, CDR2 FYEKMQ (reference sequence). CDR3 size: 19 residues. The CDR3 DNA follows: TGTGCCAGCAGCTCTCCCGGGACAGAACTTTATTCTGGGGCCAACGTCCTGACTTTC. It specifies CASSSPGTELYSGANVLTF.

V is TRBV4-1 and J is TRBJ2-7; D is uncertain. Germline V gene data show CDR1 as MGHRA and CDR2 as YSYEKL. The CDR3 runs 15 residues. Trimming removed 0 bases at V and 2 bases at J, with 11 bases between. This CDR3 reads CASSQDRGVTYEQYF. Written as DNA, the CDR3 is TGCGCCAGCAGCCAAGATCGCGGCGTCACCTACGAGCAGTACTTC.

J is TRBJ1-1 and V is TRBV9; D not certain. Germline-derived CDR1 and CDR2 are SGDLS and YYNGEE. This CDR3 contains 14 residues. The germline V and J ends were trimmed by 0 bases and 1 base, with 7 bases remaining between them. CDR3 residues: CASSVEPENTEAFF. For the CDR3, the DNA is TGTGCCAGCAGCGTAGAGCCGGAGAACACTGAAGCTTTCTTT.

V and J are TRBV9 and TRBJ1-6; TRBD1 matches 8 bases. V shed 3 bases and J 9 bases; nucleotides not matched to a gene: 8. The CDR3 length is 15 residues. Germline values: CDR1 SGDLS, CDR2 YYNGEE. The CDR3 loop reads CASSAQDRGGSPLHF. As DNA, the CDR3 is TGTGCCAGCAGCGCCCAAGACAGGGGAGGTTCACCCCTCCACTTT.

V gene TRBV14 combines with J gene TRBJ2-7; D uncertain. Deletions cut 0 bases from V and 2 bases from J, with 5 bases between. Per the germline V gene, CDR1 is SGHDN and CDR2 is FVKESK. CDR3 size: 13 residues. The CDR3 region has the DNA TGTGCCAGCAGCCAAGAAAGAACCTACGAGCAGTACTTC. This translates into CASSQERTYEQYF.

V usage is TRBV30 and J usage is TRBJ2-5; 8 bases are a match to TRBD2. This CDR3 has 13 residues. Germline CDR1 reads GTSNPN; CDR2 reads SVGIG (reference sequence). V lost 2 bases, J lost 5 bases, and 4 bases stayed unmatched. This chain's CDR3 is CAWSPGGVETQYF. The CDR3 DNA is TGTGCCTGGAGTCCGGGGGGGGTGGAGACCCAGTACTTC.

The rearrangement joins TRBV6-1 to TRBJ1-6; tentatively, D is TRBD1 (6 bases). Trimming removed 5 bases at V and 8 bases at J, with 13 bases between. This CDR3 region has 14 residues. Germline CDR1 and CDR2: MNHNS and SASEGT. This CDR3 is CASSIQGFDSPLHF. The DNA for the CDR3 is TGTGCCAGCAGTATACAGGGATTTGATTCACCCCTCCACTTT.

The rearrangement uses TRBV12-3 or TRBV12-4 and TRBJ1-4; D gene uncertain. V lost 10 bases and J 8 bases, leaving 17 bases between the germline ends. The CDR3 runs 13 residues. This CDR3 is CATRAGSGEKLFF. The CDR3 DNA reads TGTGCCACCCGGGCTGGATCCGGGGAAAAACTGTTTTTT.

The V and J genes are TRBV19 and TRBJ2-1; no clear D gene. The germline V and J ends were trimmed by 5 bases and 4 bases, with 9 bases remaining between them. From germline, CDR1 is LNHDA and CDR2 SQIVND (reference sequence). This CDR3 spans 13 amino acids. The DNA of the CDR3 is TGTGCCAGTAGTTCACAGAGTTACAATGAGCAGTTCTTC. Protein sequence: CASSSQSYNEQFF. The whole variable domain, remainder taken from reference TRBV19 and TRBJ2-1, is DGGITQSPKYLFRKEGQNVTLSCEQNLNHDAMYWYRQDPGQGLRLIYYSQIVNDFQKGDIAEGYSVSREKKESFPLTVTSAQKNPTAFYLCASSSQSYNEQFFGPGTRLTVL.

This clonotype was seen just once. The gene calls are TRBV12-5 and TRBJ1-2, with D possibly matching TRBD1 (6 bases). CDR3 size: 12 residues. V lost 4 bases and J 8 bases, leaving 11 bases between the germline ends. Germline-derived CDR1 and CDR2 are LGHNT and FRNRAP. Written as DNA, the CDR3 is TGTGCTAGTGGTTCGTGGGGGCACGGCTACACCTTC. Encoded protein: CASGSWGHGYTF.

This rearrangement joins TRBV28 to TRBJ2-2; TRBD1 might be the D (5 bases). Germline V gene lookup returns CDR1 MDHEN and CDR2 SYDVKM. CDR3 length equals 16 residues. The V and J ends lost 6 bases and 4 bases respectively, with 18 bases between them. CDR3 in amino acids: CASRGRVLRVTGELFF. The CDR3 coding sequence is TGTGCCAGCAGGGGGCGCGTACTCAGGGTCACCGGGGAGCTGTTTTTT.

The V call is TRBV3-1, the J call TRBJ2-1; 12 bases line up with TRBD1. The J segment lost 2 bases and the V segment lost 4 bases, leaving 3 bases of the junction unmatched. The CDR3 spans 16 residues. Germline CDR1 and CDR2: LGHDT and YNNKEL (reference sequence). This chain's CDR3 is CASSPGTGGAYNEQFF. The CDR3, as DNA: TGTGCCAGCAGCCCTGGGACAGGGGGCGCCTACAATGAGCAGTTCTTC.

The chain couples TRBV7-9 to TRBJ1-1, with TRBD1 as a possible D gene (6 bases). Trimming stripped 4 bases from V and 8 bases from J, with 14 bases between. The CDR3 is 13 amino acids. Per the germline V gene, CDR1 is SEHNR and CDR2 is FQNEAQ (reference sequence). The CDR3 DNA sequence: TGTGCCAGCAGCTGGCAGGACAGTGTCGAAGCTTTCTTT. Its protein product is CASSWQDSVEAFF.

In nucleotides, the CDR3 is TGTGCCAGCAGCCCTTTGGGGGCTTGGGGCTACACCTTC. Translated: CASSPLGAWGYTF. V gene TRBV7-9 combines with J gene TRBJ1-2; possibly TRBD1 for D (6 bases). V was trimmed by 5 bases and J by 8 bases, leaving 15 bases between them. This CDR3 region has 13 residues. Germline lookup yields CDR1 SEHNR and CDR2 FQNEAQ (reference sequence).

The rearrangement links TRBV25-1 to TRBJ1-1, with D uncertain. The length of the CDR3 is 15 residues. CDR1 is MGHDK, CDR2 SYGVNS, per germline. V lost 1 base to trimming and J lost 4 bases, with 13 bases between them. This CDR3 reads CASSEFREVGTEAFF. CDR3 nucleotide sequence: TGTGCCAGCAGTGAATTCCGGGAGGTGGGCACTGAAGCTTTCTTT.

The chain has TRBV14 and TRBJ2-1, with 9 nucleotides matching TRBD2. CDR1 is SGHDN and CDR2 is FVKESK in the germline V gene. This CDR3 is built from 17 residues. V trimming: 3 bases; J trimming: 0 bases; junction bases outside the gene matches: 6. CDR3 nucleotide sequence: TGTGCCAGCAGCCACGGGACTAGCCGAAGCTCCTACAATGAGCAGTTCTTC. Translated: CASSHGTSRSSYNEQFF. The full variable domain, its missing parts supplied by reference TRBV14 and TRBJ2-1, is EAGVTQFPSHSVIEKGQTVTLRCDPISGHDNLYWYRRVMGKEIKFLLHFVKESKQDESGMPNNRFLAERTGGTYSTLKVQPAELEDSGVYFCASSHGTSRSSYNEQFFGPGTRLTVL.

This clonotype is a singleton in its sample. J is TRBJ2-1 and V is TRBV15, with unresolved D. The CDR3 is 12 amino acids. Trimming took 1 base from V and 13 from J, leaving 11 bases between them. Germline CDR1 is LNHNV and CDR2 is YYDKDF (reference sequence). The CDR3 reads CATSRVGRDQFF. CDR3 nucleotides: TGTGCCACCAGCAGAGTAGGGCGAGACCAGTTCTTC.

This chain joins TRBV9 and TRBJ2-1, with 9 nucleotides matching TRBD2. Germline V gene lookup returns CDR1 SGDLS and CDR2 YYNGEE. The CDR3 is made up of 17 amino acids. J lost 3 bases, V lost 3 bases, and 10 bases had no gene match. The CDR3 is CASSARPIAGDYNEQFF. The CDR3 DNA is TGTGCCAGCAGCGCCCGCCCAATAGCGGGGGACTACAATGAGCAGTTCTTC.

CDR3 sequence: CASRGESYEQYF. The CDR3 DNA is TGTGCCAGCAGGGGCGAGAGCTACGAGCAGTACTTC. V and J are TRBV12-3 or TRBV12-4 and TRBJ2-7; D unclear. The CDR3 runs 12 residues. Trimming removed 6 bases at V and 3 bases at J, with 9 bases between.

The chain couples TRBV6-1 to TRBJ1-1, with TRBD1 as a possible D gene (6 bases). This CDR3 region has 20 residues. Deletions cut 3 bases from V and 0 bases from J, with 26 bases between. Germline V gene data show CDR1 as MNHNS and CDR2 as SASEGT. CDR3: CASSEVDYRDTFFMNTEAFF. The CDR3 nucleotides read TGTGCCAGCAGTGAGGTTGATTACCGGGACACCTTTTTCATGAACACTGAAGCTTTCTTT.

V usage is TRBV7-9 and J usage is TRBJ1-1; D ambiguous. The germline V gene encodes CDR1 SEHNR and CDR2 FQNEAQ (reference sequence). The CDR3 contains 13 residues. Trimming pared 1 base from V and 6 bases from J, leaving 9 bases between. The CDR3 coding sequence is TGTGCCAGCAGCTTAGGGCCGGCGGCTGAAGCTTTCTTT. As protein: CASSLGPAAEAFF.